Ten or more counts support the clone carrying this T cell receptor (beta chain). No antigen is known for it. A quantitative 5'-RACE method, one with molecular barcodes, was used to make TCR beta libraries. TCRdb re-analysed the 5' RACE reads in MiXCR, keeping a single row per CDR3 protein. The sample records under 250,000 distinct CDR3 sequences, about 7% being singletons. This sample stems from a study of CD8 T cells in ankylosing spondylitis. General study results and limits: The authors reported significant enrichment of disease-linked clones in matched ankylosing spondylitis synovial fluid. Within ankylosing spondylitis blood, a TCR beta motif made up of under 10 highly homologous variants appeared to be characteristic.

The CDR3 has 15 amino acids. With 3 bases removed from V and 0 bases from J, the gap between germline ends came to 8 bases. The sequenced material came from blood, either unsorted or a sorted T cell fraction (not recorded which). The V call is TRBV12-3 or TRBV12-4, the J call TRBJ2-2; maybe TRBD2 (5 bases). The source is a male donor with ankylosing spondylitis. The CDR3: CASSLEAANTGELFF. CDR3 nucleotides: TGTGCCAGCAGTTTGGAGGCCGCGAACACCGGGGAGCTGTTTTTT.